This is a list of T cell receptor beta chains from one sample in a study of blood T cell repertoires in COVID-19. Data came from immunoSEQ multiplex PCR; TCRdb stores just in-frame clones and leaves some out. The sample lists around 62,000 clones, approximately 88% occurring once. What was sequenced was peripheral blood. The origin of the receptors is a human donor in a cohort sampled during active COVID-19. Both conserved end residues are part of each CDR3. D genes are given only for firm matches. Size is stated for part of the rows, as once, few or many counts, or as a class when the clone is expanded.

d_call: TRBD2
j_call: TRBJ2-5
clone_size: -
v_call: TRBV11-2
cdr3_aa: CASSQAGNWYPIQETQYF
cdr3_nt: TGTGCCAGCAGCCAAGCGGGGAACTGGTACCCGATCCAAGAGACCCAGTACTTC

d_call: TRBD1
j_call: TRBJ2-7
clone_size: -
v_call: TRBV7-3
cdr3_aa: CASNTGGVSDEQYF
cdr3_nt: TGTGCCAGCAACACAGGGGGCGTAAGTGACGAGCAGTACTTC

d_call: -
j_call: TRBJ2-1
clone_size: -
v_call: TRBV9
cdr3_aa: CASSVRGLTIDEQFF
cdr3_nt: TGTGCCAGCAGCGTCCGGGGTCTAACGATCGATGAGCAGTTCTTC

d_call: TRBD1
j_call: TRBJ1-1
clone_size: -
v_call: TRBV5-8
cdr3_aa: CASSPWTGRTEAFF
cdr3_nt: TGTGCCAGCAGCCCATGGACAGGGCGAACTGAAGCTTTCTTT

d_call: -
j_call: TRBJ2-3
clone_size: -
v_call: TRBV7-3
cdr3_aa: CASSFGGPSTDTQYF
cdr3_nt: TGTGCCAGCAGCTTCGGGGGGCCTAGCACAGATACGCAGTATTTT

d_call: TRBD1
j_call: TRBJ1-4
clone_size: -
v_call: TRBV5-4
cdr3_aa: CASSLDRGYEKLFF
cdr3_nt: TGTGCCAGCAGCCTCGACAGGGGTTATGAAAAACTGTTTTTT

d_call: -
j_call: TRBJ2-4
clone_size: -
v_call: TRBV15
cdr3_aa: CATSRDVLDIQYF
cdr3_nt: TGTGCCACCAGCAGAGATGTACTAGACATTCAGTACTTC

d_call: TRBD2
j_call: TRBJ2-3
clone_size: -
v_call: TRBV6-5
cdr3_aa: CASSYFAGGKDTQYF
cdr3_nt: TGTGCCAGCAGTTATTTTGCGGGAGGAAAAGATACGCAGTATTTT

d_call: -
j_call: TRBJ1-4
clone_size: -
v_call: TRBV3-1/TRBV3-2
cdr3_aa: CASSPSMAATNEKLFF
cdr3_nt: TGTGCCAGCAGCCCAAGTATGGCGGCAACTAATGAAAAACTGTTTTTT

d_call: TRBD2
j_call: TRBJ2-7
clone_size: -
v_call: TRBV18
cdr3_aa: CASSPRTSGAYEQYF
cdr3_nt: TGTGCCAGCTCACCGAGGACTAGCGGGGCCTACGAGCAGTACTTC

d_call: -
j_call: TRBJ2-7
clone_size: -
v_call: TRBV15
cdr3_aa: CATSRDIGGAYEQYF
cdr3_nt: TGTGCCACCAGCAGAGATATCGGCGGGGCTTACGAGCAGTACTTC

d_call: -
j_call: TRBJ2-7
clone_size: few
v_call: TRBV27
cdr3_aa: CASSFTSSYEQYF
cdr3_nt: TGTGCCAGCAGTTTTACTAGTAGCTACGAGCAGTACTTC

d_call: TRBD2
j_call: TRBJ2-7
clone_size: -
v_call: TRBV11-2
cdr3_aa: CASSAGTGGFGSYEQYF
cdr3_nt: TGTGCCAGCAGCGCCGGGACGGGGGGTTTTGGCTCCTACGAGCAGTACTTC

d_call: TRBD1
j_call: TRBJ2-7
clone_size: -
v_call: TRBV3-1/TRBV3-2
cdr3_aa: CASSLGQGEQYF
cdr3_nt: TGTGCCAGCAGCCTTGGACAGGGCGAGCAGTACTTC

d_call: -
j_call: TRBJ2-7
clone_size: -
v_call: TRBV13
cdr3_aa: CASSTSTEQYF
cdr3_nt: TGTGCCAGCAGCACCTCGACAGAGCAGTACTTC

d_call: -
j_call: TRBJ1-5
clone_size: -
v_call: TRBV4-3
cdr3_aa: CASSQDLDIYQPQHF
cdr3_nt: TGCGCCAGCAGCCAAGATCTAGATATCTATCAGCCCCAGCATTTT

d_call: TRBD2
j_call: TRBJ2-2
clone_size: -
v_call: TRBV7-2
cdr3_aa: CASSLFLIAGGPNTGELFF
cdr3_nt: TGTGCCAGCAGCTTATTTCTTATAGCGGGAGGGCCTAACACCGGGGAGCTGTTTTTT

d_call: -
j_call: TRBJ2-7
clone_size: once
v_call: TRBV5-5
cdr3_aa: CASSIDSPYEQYF
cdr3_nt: TGTGCCAGCAGCATAGACAGTCCCTACGAGCAGTACTTC

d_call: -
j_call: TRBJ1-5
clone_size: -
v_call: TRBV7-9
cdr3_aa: CASSFSDQPQHF
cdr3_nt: TGTGCCAGCAGCTTTAGCGATCAGCCCCAGCATTTT

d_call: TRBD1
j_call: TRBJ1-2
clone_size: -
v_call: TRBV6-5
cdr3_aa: CASRPGTGSGYTF
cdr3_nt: TGTGCCAGCAGACCCGGGACAGGTAGCGGCTACACCTTC

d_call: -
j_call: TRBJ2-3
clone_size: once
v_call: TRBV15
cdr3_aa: CATSRDRGPGNTQYF
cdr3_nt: TGTGCCACCAGCAGAGATCGAGGGCCTGGAAATACGCAGTATTTT

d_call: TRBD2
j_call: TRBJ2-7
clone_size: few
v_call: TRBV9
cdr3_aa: CASSVGASGYEQYF
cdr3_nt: TGTGCCAGCAGCGTAGGCGCTAGCGGCTACGAGCAGTACTTC

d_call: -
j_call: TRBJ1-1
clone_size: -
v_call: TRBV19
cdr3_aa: CASSARLGATEAFF
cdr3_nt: TGTGCCAGTAGTGCCCGTCTGGGGGCGACTGAAGCTTTCTTT

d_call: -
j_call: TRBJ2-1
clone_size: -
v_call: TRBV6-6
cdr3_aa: CATRGYNEQFF
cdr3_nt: TGTGCCACCCGGGGCTACAATGAGCAGTTCTTC

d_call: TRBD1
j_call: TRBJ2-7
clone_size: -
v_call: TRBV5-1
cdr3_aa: CASSLPGGSEQYF
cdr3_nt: TGCGCCAGCAGCTTGCCAGGGGGAAGCGAGCAGTACTTC

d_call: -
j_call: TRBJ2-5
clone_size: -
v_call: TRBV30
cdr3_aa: CAWSGEVSQETQYF
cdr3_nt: TGTGCCTGGAGTGGTGAGGTTAGCCAAGAGACCCAGTACTTC

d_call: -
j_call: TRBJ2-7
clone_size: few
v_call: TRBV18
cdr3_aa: CASSHNWAKGLYF
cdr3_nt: TGTGCCAGCTCACACAATTGGGCAAAGGGGCTGTACTTC

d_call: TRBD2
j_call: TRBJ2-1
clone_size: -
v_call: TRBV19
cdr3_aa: CASSIDLAGGVYNEQFF
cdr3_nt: TGTGCCAGTAGTATCGATCTAGCGGGGGGCGTCTACAATGAGCAGTTCTTC

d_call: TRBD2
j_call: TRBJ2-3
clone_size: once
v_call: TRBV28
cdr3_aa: CASSRVAGSTDTQYF
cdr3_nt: TGTGCCAGCAGTCGAGTAGCGGGGAGCACAGATACGCAGTATTTT

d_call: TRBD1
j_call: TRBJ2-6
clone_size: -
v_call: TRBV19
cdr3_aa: CASSLTGSGANVLTF
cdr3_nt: TGTGCCAGTAGTTTGACAGGGTCTGGGGCCAACGTCCTGACTTTC

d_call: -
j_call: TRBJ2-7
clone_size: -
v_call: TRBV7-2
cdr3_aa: CASSLHPGNSYEQYF
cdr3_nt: TGTGCCAGCAGCCTCCATCCGGGGAACTCCTACGAGCAGTACTTC

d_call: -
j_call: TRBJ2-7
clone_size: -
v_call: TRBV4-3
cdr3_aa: CASSQGRGDYEQYF
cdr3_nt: TGCGCCAGCAGCCAAGGCAGGGGGGATTACGAGCAGTACTTC

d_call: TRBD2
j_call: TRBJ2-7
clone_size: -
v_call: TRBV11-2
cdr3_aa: CASSHLGEREYYEQYF
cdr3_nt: TGTGCCAGCAGCCACCTCGGAGAGCGGGAGTATTACGAGCAGTACTTC

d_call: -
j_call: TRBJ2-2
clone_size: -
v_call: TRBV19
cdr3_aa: CASSIPDTGELFF
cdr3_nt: TGTGCCAGTAGTATTCCGGACACCGGGGAGCTGTTTTTT

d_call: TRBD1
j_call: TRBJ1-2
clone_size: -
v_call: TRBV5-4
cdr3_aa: CASSLGTGGNGYTF
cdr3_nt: TGTGCCAGCAGCTTGGGGACAGGGGGCAATGGCTACACCTTC

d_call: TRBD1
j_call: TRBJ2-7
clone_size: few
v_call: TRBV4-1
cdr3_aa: CASSQVPGTGQYEQYF
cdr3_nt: TGCGCCAGCAGCCAAGTTCCCGGGACAGGTCAATACGAGCAGTACTTC

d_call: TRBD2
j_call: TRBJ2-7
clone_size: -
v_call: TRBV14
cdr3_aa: CASSERGYDEQYF
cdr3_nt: TGTGCCAGCAGCGAGCGGGGCTACGACGAGCAGTACTTC

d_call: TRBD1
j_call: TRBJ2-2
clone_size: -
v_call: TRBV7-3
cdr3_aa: CASSLNIWDRGITGELFF
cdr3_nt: TGTGCCAGCAGCCTCAACATCTGGGACAGGGGTATCACCGGGGAGCTGTTTTTT

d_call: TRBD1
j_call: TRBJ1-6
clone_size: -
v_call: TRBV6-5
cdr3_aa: CASSYRGHYSPLHF
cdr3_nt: TGTGCCAGCAGTTACAGGGGGCATTATTCACCCCTCCACTTT

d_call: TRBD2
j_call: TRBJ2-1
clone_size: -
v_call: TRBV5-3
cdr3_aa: CARSLGGGKAGETYNEQFF
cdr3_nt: TGTGCCAGAAGCTTGGGAGGGGGGAAAGCGGGAGAAACCTACAATGAGCAGTTCTTC

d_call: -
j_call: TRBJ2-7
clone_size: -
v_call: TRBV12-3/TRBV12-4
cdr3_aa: CASSQRILYEQYF
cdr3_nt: TGTGCCAGCAGTCAGAGGATTCTCTACGAGCAGTACTTC

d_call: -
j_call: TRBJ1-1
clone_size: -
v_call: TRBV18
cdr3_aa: CASSPGTHLGAFF
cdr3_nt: TGTGCCAGCTCACCCGGGACACACTTGGGGGCTTTCTTT

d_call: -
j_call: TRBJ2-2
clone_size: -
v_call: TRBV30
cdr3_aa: CAWSVRLVGAGELFF
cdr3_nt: TGTGCCTGGAGTGTACGGCTAGTAGGGGCCGGGGAGCTGTTTTTT